Each of the 5 T cell receptor beta chains below was sequenced from the same sample in a study of T cell responses to AZD1222 COVID-19 vaccine. This table comes from immunoSEQ multiplex PCR, and its TCRdb copy is limited to in-frame clones, with some not included. The sample lists about 120,000 clones; 70% to 90% were seen once. The source material was peripheral blood, sampled on day 0 of AZD1222 vaccination. Receptor source: an adult in good health.

The V and J genes are TRBV29-1 and TRBJ1-5; no clear D. CDR1 and CDR2 (germline): SQVTM, ANQGSEA. This CDR3 has 13 residues. Trimming pared 1 base from V and 3 bases from J, leaving 7 bases between. The CDR3 DNA reads as TGCAGCGTTGAAGGTGGACCCAATCAGCCCCAGCATTTT. Translation gives CSVEGGPNQPQHF. Together with reference TRBV29-1 and TRBJ1-5, the CDR3 gives the full variable domain: SAVISQKPSRDICQRGTSLTIQCQVDSQVTMMFWYRQQPGQSLTLIATANQGSEATYESGFVIDKFPISRPNLTFSTLTVSNMSPEDSSIYLCSVEGGPNQPQHFGDGTRLSIL.

V and J are TRBV18 and TRBJ2-7, with 7 nucleotides matching TRBD1. The CDR3 totals 13 residues. The germline V gene has CDR1 KGHSH and CDR2 LQKENI. The ends lost 4 bases at V and 2 bases at J; junction bases unmatched: 2. CDR3 region: CASSLTGTYEQYF. DNA for the CDR3: TGTGCCAGCTCACTGACAGGGACCTACGAGCAGTACTTC.

The J gene is TRBJ2-7, the V gene TRBV2, with a weak D call TRBD2 (6 bases). This CDR3 has 16 residues. The V end was cut by 1 base, the J end by 3 bases, with 16 bases between. Germline values: CDR1 SNHLY, CDR2 FYNNEI. The CDR3 DNA follows: TGTGCCAGCAGTGAAGAGACGGCAGGAGCGGGCTACGAGCAGTACTTC. This sequence encodes CASSEETAGAGYEQYF.

V gene TRBV9 combines with J gene TRBJ2-6; TRBD1 is a possible D gene (5 bases). The CDR3 length is 17 residues. Germline V gives CDR1 SGDLS, CDR2 YYNGEE. V lost 0 bases, J lost 2 bases, and 12 bases lay in between. The CDR3 DNA is TGTGCCAGCAGCGTAGAGTTGGGGCCCACTGGGGCCAACGTCCTGACTTTC. This codes for CASSVELGPTGANVLTF.

The chain has TRBV12-3 or TRBV12-4 and TRBJ1-1; a weak D match, TRBD1 (6 bases). V gave up 7 bases and J gave up 7 bases, with 16 bases separating them. This CDR3 has 13 residues. The CDR3 DNA sequence: TGTGCCAGCACCTTAGACAGGACAGTTGAAGCTTTCTTT. Encoded protein: CASTLDRTVEAFF.